Below, 24 T cell receptor beta chains from the same sample are listed, as sequenced in a study of CD4+ T cells in melanoma. Sequencing was performed with immunoSEQ multiplex PCR; in TCRdb, only in-frame clones are kept and a portion is missing. Seen here are about 110,000 clones, over 80% observed once, and the top ten hold around 3%. Sequencing input: peripheral blood. These receptors all stem from a human donor with melanoma.

The chain uses TRBV7-8 and TRBJ1-1, with unresolved D. Trimming stripped 5 bases from V and 2 bases from J, with 15 bases between. Germline CDR1 is SGHVS and CDR2 is FQNEAQ. CDR3 size: 15 residues. The CDR3 sequence is CASSPRLGFNTEAFF. CDR3 sequence (DNA): TGTGCCAGCAGCCCCCGTTTGGGGTTTAACACTGAAGCTTTCTTT.

The sample holds a few counts of this clone. The CDR3 loop reads CASSLRRGSSYNEQFF. Written as DNA, the CDR3 is TGTGCCAGCAGCTTACGTCGGGGTAGCTCCTACAATGAGCAGTTCTTC. The gene calls are TRBV11-1 and TRBJ2-1; a weak D match, TRBD2 (5 bases). V was shortened by 2 bases and J by 0 bases, with 11 bases between the two germline ends. This CDR3 spans 16 amino acids. From germline, CDR1 is SGHAT and CDR2 FQDESV (reference sequence). Combining the CDR3 with reference TRBV11-1 and TRBJ2-1 gives the whole variable domain EAEVAQSPRYKITEKSQAVAFWCDPISGHATLYWYRQILGQGPELLVQFQDESVVDDSQLPKDRFSAERLKGVDSTLKIQPAELGDSAMYLCASSLRRGSSYNEQFFGPGTRLTVL.

V usage is TRBV7-8 and J usage is TRBJ2-3; D is unresolved. V was trimmed by 2 bases and J by 2 bases, leaving 8 bases between them. CDR3 size: 14 residues. Germline-derived CDR1 and CDR2 are SGHVS and FQNEAQ. In DNA, the CDR3 is TGTGCCAGCAGCTTATATGGCCTCACAGATACGCAGTATTTT. It translates to CASSLYGLTDTQYF.

This rearrangement joins TRBV15 to TRBJ2-7; 8 bases are shared with TRBD2. There are 16 residues in the CDR3. V lost 0 bases and J lost 3; bases outside the gene matches: 7. CDR1 and CDR2 from the germline V gene are LNHNV and YYDKDF (reference sequence). DNA of the CDR3: TGTGCCACCAGCAGAGATAGGAGCGGGAGAATCTACGAGCAGTACTTC. This translates into CATSRDRSGRIYEQYF.

J is TRBJ2-7 and V is TRBV2; D is undetermined. The germline V and J ends were trimmed by 7 bases and 5 bases, with 18 bases remaining between them. Germline V lookup: CDR1 SNHLY, CDR2 FYNNEI. CDR3 size: 14 residues. The CDR3 DNA sequence: TGTGCCAGCAATTCGGGTCCCCTATCCCACGAGCAGTACTTC. Encoded protein: CASNSGPLSHEQYF.

The V call is TRBV4-1, the J call TRBJ1-4, with D perhaps matching TRBD1 (5 bases). The V and J ends lost 0 bases and 3 bases respectively, with 17 bases between them. This CDR3 is 18 amino acids long. Germline V gene sequence: CDR1 MGHRA, CDR2 YSYEKL. The CDR3 protein is CASSQDLGGKLANEKLFF. The CDR3 DNA reads as TGCGCCAGCAGCCAAGATTTGGGGGGGAAGCTGGCTAATGAAAAACTGTTTTTT.

Details on this clone: The missing conserved phenylalanine or tryptophan at the end of this CDR3 makes a read error likely. It is unclear where the CDR3 begins or ends on the DNA, so no DNA is shown, and the CDR3 is as TCRdb lists it. The chain couples TRBV20-1 to TRBJ2-6; the table's D call TRBD2 went unverified against the DNA. The CDR3 region is 11 residues in length, termini included. Germline V gene sequence: CDR1 DFQATT, CDR2 SNEGSKA (reference sequence). The CDR3 sequence: CSARGMDLPNG.

The rearrangement joins TRBV6-6 to TRBJ2-1; D possibly uses TRBD1 or TRBD2 (5 bases each). Trimming took off 6 bases at V and 9 bases at J, with 18 bases between the two ends. Germline CDR1 reads MNHNY; CDR2 reads SVGAGI (reference sequence). This CDR3 region has 14 residues. The CDR3 reads CASRDSGTPVEQFF. CDR3 in DNA: TGTGCCAGCAGGGATTCCGGGACCCCCGTTGAGCAGTTCTTC.

The chain recombines TRBV7-9 with TRBJ2-1; maybe TRBD2 (6 bases). Looked up from germline, CDR1 is SEHNR and CDR2 is FQNEAQ (reference sequence). V lost 5 bases and J 2 bases, leaving 13 bases between the germline ends. The CDR3 runs to 15 residues. The CDR3, as DNA: TGTGCCAGCAGCCCACCCGGGACTGCCTACAATGAGCAGTTCTTC. Protein sequence: CASSPPGTAYNEQFF.

This clone was detected only once. V is TRBV19 and J is TRBJ1-1, with D unresolved. The CDR3 is made up of 14 amino acids. Germline V gene data show CDR1 as LNHDA and CDR2 as SQIVND (reference sequence). V was shortened by 3 bases and J by 1 base, with 9 bases between the two germline ends. The CDR3 spells CASSIRARNTEAFF. The CDR3 DNA is TGTGCCAGTAGTATTAGAGCCAGGAACACTGAAGCTTTCTTT.

The J gene is TRBJ2-1, the V gene TRBV19; 7 bases are shared with TRBD2. This CDR3 has 15 residues. Germline assignment: CDR1 LNHDA and CDR2 SQIVND (reference sequence). With 5 bases clipped from V and 0 bases from J, the junction kept 4 bases outside the gene matches. CDR3 bases: TGTGCCAGTAGTGGGGGGGTAGCCTCCTACAATGAGCAGTTCTTC. This translates into CASSGGVASYNEQFF.

The chain employs TRBV21-1 and TRBJ1-3; the D segment call TRBD1 is taken from the table without a DNA check. TRBV21-1 is deemed a pseudogene. This CDR3 comprises 18 residues. The CDR3 loop is CASSKKTRQGGSGNTIYF. The CDR3 region has the DNA TGTGCCAGCAGCAAAAAGACGAGGCAGGGGGGATCTGGAAACACCATATATTTT.

The CDR3 is CASSREGRYEQYF. Written as DNA, the CDR3 is TGTGCCAGCAGCCGTGAGGGGAGGTACGAGCAGTACTTC. J is TRBJ2-7 and V is TRBV7-2; D is perhaps TRBD2 (6 bases). The CDR3 has 13 residues. The V end was cut by 5 bases, the J end by 4 bases, with 12 bases between. CDR1 and CDR2 (germline): SGHTA, FQGNSA.

This chain joins TRBV7-6 and TRBJ2-3, with a tentative D call TRBD2 (6 bases). The CDR3 is made up of 15 amino acids. Trimming removed 1 base from V and 1 base from J, with 9 bases in between. In germline, CDR1 is SGHVS, CDR2 FNYEAQ. The CDR3 DNA follows: TGTGCCAGCAGCTTAGTCTGGGGGGGCACAGATACGCAGTATTTT. Protein product: CASSLVWGGTDTQYF. Looking up the rest from reference TRBV7-6 and TRBJ2-3 gives the full variable domain: GAGVSQSPRYKVTKRGQDVALRCDPISGHVSLYWYRQALGQGPEFLTYFNYEAQQDKSGLPNDRFSAERPEGSISTLTIQRTEQRDSAMYRCASSLVWGGTDTQYFGPGTRLTVL.

The CDR3 loop reads CASSPGLPHADTQYF. As DNA, the CDR3 is TGTGCCAGCAGCCCGGGGCTACCCCATGCAGATACGCAGTATTTT. The V gene is TRBV9, the J gene TRBJ2-3, with D possibly called TRBD1 or TRBD2 (5 bases each). This CDR3 region has 15 residues. V shed 4 bases and J shed 4 bases, with 16 bases lying between them. Germline CDR1 SGDLS, CDR2 YYNGEE.

This sequence joins TRBV5-4 and TRBJ1-3, with D hard to call. V was pared by 2 bases and J by 0 bases, with 0 bases between. The germline V gene encodes CDR1 SGHNT and CDR2 YYREEE (reference sequence). This CDR3 has 12 residues. CDR3 residues: CASSFSGNTIYF. The CDR3, as DNA: TGTGCCAGCAGCTTCTCTGGAAACACCATATATTTT.

V gene TRBV9 combines with J gene TRBJ1-2; D possibly corresponds to TRBD1 (6 bases). The CDR3 extends over 15 amino acids. Looked up from germline, CDR1 is SGDLS and CDR2 is YYNGEE. V was clipped by 4 bases and J by 4 bases, with 17 bases between them. CDR3 sequence reads: CASSTLRGEGYGYTF. The DNA of the CDR3 is TGTGCCAGCAGCACACTGAGGGGGGAGGGCTATGGCTACACCTTC. Based on the CDR3 plus reference TRBV9 and TRBJ1-2, the full variable domain is DSGVTQTPKHLITATGQRVTLRCSPRSGDLSVYWYQQSLDQGLQFLIQYYNGEERAKGNILERFSAQQFPDLHSELNLSSLELGDSALYFCASSTLRGEGYGYTFGSGTRLTVV.

CDR3: CASSFDRRAFYEQYF. CDR3 sequence (DNA): TGTGCCAGCAGTTTCGATCGGAGGGCCTTCTACGAGCAGTACTTC. V and J are TRBV6-5 and TRBJ2-7; a possible D gene is TRBD2 (6 bases). There are 15 residues in the CDR3. Germline V gene lookup returns CDR1 MNHEY and CDR2 SVGAGI. V was pared by 4 bases and J by 3 bases, with 16 bases between.

The chain carries TRBV7-6 and TRBJ1-1; D is unclear. V lost 1 base to trimming and J lost 1 base, with 7 bases between them. From germline, CDR1 is SGHVS and CDR2 FNYEAQ. The CDR3 is made up of 14 amino acids. The CDR3 is CASSLGLTNTEAFF. The CDR3 DNA follows: TGTGCCAGCAGCTTAGGGCTTACGAACACTGAAGCTTTCTTT. Full variable domain (remainder filled in from reference TRBV7-6 and TRBJ1-1): GAGVSQSPRYKVTKRGQDVALRCDPISGHVSLYWYRQALGQGPEFLTYFNYEAQQDKSGLPNDRFSAERPEGSISTLTIQRTEQRDSAMYRCASSLGLTNTEAFFGQGTRLTVV.

The chain carries TRBV30 and TRBJ2-1; D is perhaps TRBD2 (6 bases). Between the trimmed V and J ends, which lost 0 bases and 9 bases, there was a span of 12 bases. The CDR3 has 13 residues. From germline, CDR1 is GTSNPN and CDR2 SVGIG (reference sequence). CDR3 DNA sequence: TGTGCCTGGAGTGTCGGGACTCTGGGTGAGCAGTTCTTC. Protein: CAWSVGTLGEQFF.

In DNA, the CDR3 is TGTGCCAGCAGTCTCTCAATCGGGACTAGCGGTTACGAGCAGTACTTC. It yields the protein CASSLSIGTSGYEQYF. The chain employs TRBV28 and TRBJ2-7; TRBD2 matches at 11 bases. J lost 4 bases, V lost 5 bases, and 10 bases had no gene match. The germline V gene has CDR1 MDHEN and CDR2 SYDVKM. This CDR3 contains 16 residues.

The chain is built from TRBV21-1 and TRBJ2-7; TRBD1 is the table's D call, not checked against the DNA. TRBV21-1 is described as a pseudogene. This CDR3 has 13 amino acids. Here the CDR3 DNA reads TGTGCCAGCAATCCCGGGACAGGGGTCGAGCAGTACTTC. Its protein product is CASNPGTGVEQYF.

V and J are TRBV23-1 and TRBJ2-2, with 8 bases fitting TRBD1. TRBV23-1 is noted as an ORF with a role that remains uncertain. The CDR3 runs to 15 residues. Trimming at V came to 2 bases and at J to 1 base, leaving 0 bases not matched to a gene. As DNA, the CDR3 is TGCGCCAGCAGTCAAGGGACAGGGAACACCGGGGAGCTGTTTTTT. As protein: CASSQGTGNTGELFF.

V is TRBV10-3 and J is TRBJ2-6; D gene ambiguous. Germline-derived CDR1 and CDR2 are ENHRY and SYGVKD. The ends were cut back, 7 bases at V and 4 bases at J, with 11 bases in the middle. The CDR3 runs 14 residues. The CDR3 coding sequence is TGTGCCATCACAGACTCCCTGGGGGCCAACGTCCTGACTTTC. Protein: CAITDSLGANVLTF.